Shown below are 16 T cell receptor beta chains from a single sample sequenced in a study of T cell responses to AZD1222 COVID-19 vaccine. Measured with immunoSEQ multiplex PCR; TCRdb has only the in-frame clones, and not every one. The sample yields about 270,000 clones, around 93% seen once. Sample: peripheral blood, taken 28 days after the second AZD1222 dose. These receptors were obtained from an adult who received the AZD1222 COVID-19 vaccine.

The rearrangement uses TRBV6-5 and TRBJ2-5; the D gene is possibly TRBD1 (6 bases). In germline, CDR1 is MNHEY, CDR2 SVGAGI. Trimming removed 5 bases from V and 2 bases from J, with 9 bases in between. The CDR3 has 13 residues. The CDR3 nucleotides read TGTGCCAGCAGTCCCGGACAGCAAGAGACCCAGTACTTC. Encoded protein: CASSPGQQETQYF.

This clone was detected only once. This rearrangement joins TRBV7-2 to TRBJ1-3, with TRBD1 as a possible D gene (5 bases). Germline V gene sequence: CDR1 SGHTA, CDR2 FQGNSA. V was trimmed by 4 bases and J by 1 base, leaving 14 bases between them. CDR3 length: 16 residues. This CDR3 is CASSWVDAGSGNTIYF. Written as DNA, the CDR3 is TGTGCCAGCAGCTGGGTAGATGCAGGGTCTGGAAACACCATATATTTT.

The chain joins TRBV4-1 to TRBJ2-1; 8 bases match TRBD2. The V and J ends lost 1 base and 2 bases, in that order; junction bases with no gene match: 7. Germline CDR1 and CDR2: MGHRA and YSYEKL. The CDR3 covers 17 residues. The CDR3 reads CASSQAPSGGPYNEQFF. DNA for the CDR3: TGCGCCAGCAGCCAAGCCCCCTCGGGAGGGCCCTACAATGAGCAGTTCTTC.

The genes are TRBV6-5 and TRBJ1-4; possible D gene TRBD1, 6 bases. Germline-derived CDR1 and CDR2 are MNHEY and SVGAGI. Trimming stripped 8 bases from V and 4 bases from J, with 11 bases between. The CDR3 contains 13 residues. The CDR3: CASGRQVNEKLFF. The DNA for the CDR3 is TGTGCCAGCGGGAGACAGGTTAATGAAAAACTGTTTTTT.

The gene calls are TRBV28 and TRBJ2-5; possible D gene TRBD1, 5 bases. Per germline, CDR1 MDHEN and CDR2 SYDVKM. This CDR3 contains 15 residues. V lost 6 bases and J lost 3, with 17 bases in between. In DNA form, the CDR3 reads TGTGCCAGCAGCAAAATCCCAGGGTCGGAAGAGACCCAGTACTTC. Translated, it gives CASSKIPGSEETQYF. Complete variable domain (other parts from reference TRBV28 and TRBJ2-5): DVKVTQSSRYLVKRTGEKVFLECVQDMDHENMFWYRQDPGLGLRLIYFSYDVKMKEKGDIPEGYSVSREKKERFSLILESASTNQTSMYLCASSKIPGSEETQYFGPGTRLLVL.

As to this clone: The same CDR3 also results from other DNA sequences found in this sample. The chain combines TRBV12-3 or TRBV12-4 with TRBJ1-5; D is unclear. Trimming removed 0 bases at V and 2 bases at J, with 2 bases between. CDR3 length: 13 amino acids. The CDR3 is CASSLAGNQPQHF. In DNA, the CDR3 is TGTGCCAGCAGTTTAGCAGGCAATCAGCCCCAGCATTTT.

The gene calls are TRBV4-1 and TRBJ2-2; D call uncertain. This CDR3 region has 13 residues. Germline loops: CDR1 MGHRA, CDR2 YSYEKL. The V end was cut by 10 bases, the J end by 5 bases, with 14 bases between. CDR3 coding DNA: TGCGCCACCTCCCCTGGTGGGACCGGGGAGCTGTTTTTT. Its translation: CATSPGGTGELFF.

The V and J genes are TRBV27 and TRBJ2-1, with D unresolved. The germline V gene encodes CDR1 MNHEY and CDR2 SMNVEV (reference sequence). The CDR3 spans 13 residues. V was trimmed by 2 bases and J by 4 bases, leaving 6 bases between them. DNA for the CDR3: TGTGCCAGCAGTTTAAACTCATACAATGAGCAGTTCTTC. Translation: CASSLNSYNEQFF.

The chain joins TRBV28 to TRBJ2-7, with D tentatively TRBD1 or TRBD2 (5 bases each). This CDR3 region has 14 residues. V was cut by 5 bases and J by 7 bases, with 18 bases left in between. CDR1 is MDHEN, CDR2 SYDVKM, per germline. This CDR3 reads CASSQGTRSREQYF. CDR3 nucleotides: TGTGCCAGCAGTCAGGGCACTAGGTCCCGGGAGCAGTACTTC.

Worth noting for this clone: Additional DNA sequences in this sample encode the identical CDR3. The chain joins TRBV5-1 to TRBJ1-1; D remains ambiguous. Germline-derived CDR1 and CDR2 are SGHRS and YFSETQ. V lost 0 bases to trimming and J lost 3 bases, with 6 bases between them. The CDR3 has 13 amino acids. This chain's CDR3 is CASSLGGDTEAFF. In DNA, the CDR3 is TGCGCCAGCAGCTTGGGCGGGGACACTGAAGCTTTCTTT.

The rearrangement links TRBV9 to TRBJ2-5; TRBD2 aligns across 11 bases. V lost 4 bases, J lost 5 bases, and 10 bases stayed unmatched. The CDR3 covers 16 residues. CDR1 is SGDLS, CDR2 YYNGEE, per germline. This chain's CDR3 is CASSSTSGRVWETQYF. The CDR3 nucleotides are TGTGCCAGCAGCTCCACTAGCGGGAGAGTGTGGGAGACCCAGTACTTC.

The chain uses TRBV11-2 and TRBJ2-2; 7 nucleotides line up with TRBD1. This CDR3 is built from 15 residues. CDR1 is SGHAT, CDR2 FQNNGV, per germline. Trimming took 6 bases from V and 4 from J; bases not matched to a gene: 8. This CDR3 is CASRLRPGGTGELFF. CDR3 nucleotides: TGTGCCAGCAGGTTGCGCCCAGGGGGCACCGGGGAGCTGTTTTTT.

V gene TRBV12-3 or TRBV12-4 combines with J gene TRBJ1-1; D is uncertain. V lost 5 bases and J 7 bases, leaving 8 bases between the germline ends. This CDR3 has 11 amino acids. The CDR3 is CASSLGREAFF. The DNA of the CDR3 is TGTGCCAGCAGTCTAGGGCGTGAAGCTTTCTTT.

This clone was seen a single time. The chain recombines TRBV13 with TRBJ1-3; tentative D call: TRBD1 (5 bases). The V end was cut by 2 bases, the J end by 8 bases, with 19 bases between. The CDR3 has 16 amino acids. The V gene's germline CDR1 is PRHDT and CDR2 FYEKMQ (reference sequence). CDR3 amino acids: CASSLSPLGTGDTIYF. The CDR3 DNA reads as TGTGCCAGCAGCTTAAGCCCCCTCGGAACGGGGGACACCATATATTTT.

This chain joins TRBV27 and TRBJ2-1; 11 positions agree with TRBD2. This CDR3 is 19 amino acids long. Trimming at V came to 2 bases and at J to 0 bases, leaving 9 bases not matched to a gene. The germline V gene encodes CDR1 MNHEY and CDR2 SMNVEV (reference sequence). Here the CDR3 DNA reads TGTGCCAGCAGTTTAAGGGGGTGGACTAGCGGGCCCTCCTACAATGAGCAGTTCTTC. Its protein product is CASSLRGWTSGPSYNEQFF.

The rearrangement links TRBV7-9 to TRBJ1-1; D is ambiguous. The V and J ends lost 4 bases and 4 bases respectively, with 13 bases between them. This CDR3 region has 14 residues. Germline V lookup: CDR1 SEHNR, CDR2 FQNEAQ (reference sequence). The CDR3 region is CASSSRPKGTEAFF. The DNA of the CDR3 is TGTGCCAGCAGCTCTCGACCCAAGGGCACTGAAGCTTTCTTT. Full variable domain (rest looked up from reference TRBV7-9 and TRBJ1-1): DTGVSQNPRHKITKRGQNVTFRCDPISEHNRLYWYRQTLGQGPEFLTYFQNEAQLEKSRLLSDRFSAERPKGSFSTLEIQRTEQGDSAMYLCASSSRPKGTEAFFGQGTRLTVV.